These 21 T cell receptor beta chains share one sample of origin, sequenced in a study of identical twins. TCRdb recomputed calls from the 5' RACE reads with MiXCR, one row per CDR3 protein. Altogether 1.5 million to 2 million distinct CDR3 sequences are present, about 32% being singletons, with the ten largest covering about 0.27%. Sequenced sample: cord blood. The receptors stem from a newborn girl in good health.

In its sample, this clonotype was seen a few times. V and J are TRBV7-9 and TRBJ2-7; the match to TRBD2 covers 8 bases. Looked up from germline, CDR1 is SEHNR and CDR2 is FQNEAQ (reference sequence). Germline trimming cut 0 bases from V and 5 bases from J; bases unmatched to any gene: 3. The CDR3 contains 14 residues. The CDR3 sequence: CASSLAGTRNEQYF. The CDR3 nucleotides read TGTGCCAGCAGCTTAGCCGGGACTAGAAACGAGCAGTACTTC.

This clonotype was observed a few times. CDR3 region: CASSLHPGTSDFRTDTQYF. The CDR3 nucleotides read TGTGCCAGCAGCCTACACCCCGGGACTAGCGACTTCCGCACAGATACGCAGTATTTT. V is TRBV7-2 and J is TRBJ2-3; 10 nucleotides agree with TRBD2. Looked up from germline, CDR1 is SGHTA and CDR2 is FQGNSA. The J segment lost 1 base and the V segment lost 5 bases, leaving 15 bases of the junction unmatched. This CDR3 spans 19 amino acids. The full variable domain, rest sourced from reference TRBV7-2 and TRBJ2-3, is GAGVSQSPSNKVTEKGKDVELRCDPISGHTALYWYRQSLGQGLEFLIYFQGNSAPDKSGLPSDRFSAERTGGSVSTLTIQRTQQEDSAVYLCASSLHPGTSDFRTDTQYFGPGTRLTVL.

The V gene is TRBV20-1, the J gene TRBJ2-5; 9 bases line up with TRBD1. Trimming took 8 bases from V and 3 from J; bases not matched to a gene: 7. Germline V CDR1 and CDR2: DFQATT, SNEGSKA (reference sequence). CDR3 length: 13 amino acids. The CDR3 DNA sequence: TGCAGTTCCCCCGGGACAGGGAAAGAGACCCAGTACTTC. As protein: CSSPGTGKETQYF.

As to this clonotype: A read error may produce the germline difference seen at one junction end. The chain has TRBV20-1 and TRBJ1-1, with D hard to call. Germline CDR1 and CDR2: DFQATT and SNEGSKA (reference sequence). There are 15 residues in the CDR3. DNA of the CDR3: TGCAGTGCTAGAGATTTTCTGGGCGGGAACGCTGAAGCTTTCTTT. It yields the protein CSARDFLGGNAEAFF.

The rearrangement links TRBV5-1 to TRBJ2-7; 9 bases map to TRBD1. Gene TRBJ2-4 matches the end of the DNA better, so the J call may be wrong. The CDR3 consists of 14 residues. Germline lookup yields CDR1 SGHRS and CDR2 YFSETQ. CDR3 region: CASSFTGGADIQYF. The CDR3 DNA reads TGCGCCAGCAGCTTTACAGGGGGCGCGGACATTCAGTACTTC.

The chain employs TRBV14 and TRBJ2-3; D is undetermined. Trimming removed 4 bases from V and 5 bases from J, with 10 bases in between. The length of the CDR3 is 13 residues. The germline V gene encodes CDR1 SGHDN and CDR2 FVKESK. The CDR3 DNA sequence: TGTGCCAGCAGCCCTAACTTAGGAGATACGCAGTATTTT. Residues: CASSPNLGDTQYF.

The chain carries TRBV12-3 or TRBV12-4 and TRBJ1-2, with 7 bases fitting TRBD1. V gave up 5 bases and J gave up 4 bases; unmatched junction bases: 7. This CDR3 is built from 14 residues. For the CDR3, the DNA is TGTGCCAGCAGTCCTTCGGACAGGAGCTATGGCTACACCTTC. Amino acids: CASSPSDRSYGYTF.

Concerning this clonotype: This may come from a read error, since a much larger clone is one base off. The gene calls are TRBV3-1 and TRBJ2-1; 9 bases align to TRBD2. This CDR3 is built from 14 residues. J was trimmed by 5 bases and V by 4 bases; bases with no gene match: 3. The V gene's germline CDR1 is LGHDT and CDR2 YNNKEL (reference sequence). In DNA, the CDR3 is TGTGCCAGCAGCCCGGGACTAGCCCACAATGAGCAGTTCTTC. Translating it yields CASSPGLAHNEQFF.

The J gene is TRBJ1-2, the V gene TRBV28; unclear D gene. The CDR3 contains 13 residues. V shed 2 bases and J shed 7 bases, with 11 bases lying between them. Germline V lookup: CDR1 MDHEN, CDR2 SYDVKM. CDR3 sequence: CASSLDRPIGYTF. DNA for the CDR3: TGTGCCAGCAGTTTAGACCGCCCTATTGGCTACACCTTC.

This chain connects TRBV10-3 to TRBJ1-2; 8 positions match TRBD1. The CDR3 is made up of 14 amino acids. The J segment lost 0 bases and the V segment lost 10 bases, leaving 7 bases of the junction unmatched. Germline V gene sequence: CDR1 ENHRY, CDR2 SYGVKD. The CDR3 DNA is TGTGCCAACAACCAGGGACAGGCTAACTATGGCTACACCTTC. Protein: CANNQGQANYGYTF.

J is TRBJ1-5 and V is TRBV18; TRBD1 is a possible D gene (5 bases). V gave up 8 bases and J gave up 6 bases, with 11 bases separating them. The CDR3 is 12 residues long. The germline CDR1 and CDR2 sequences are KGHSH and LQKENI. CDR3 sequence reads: CASSPGPQPQHF. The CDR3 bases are TGTGCCAGCAGCCCAGGGCCTCAGCCCCAGCATTTT.

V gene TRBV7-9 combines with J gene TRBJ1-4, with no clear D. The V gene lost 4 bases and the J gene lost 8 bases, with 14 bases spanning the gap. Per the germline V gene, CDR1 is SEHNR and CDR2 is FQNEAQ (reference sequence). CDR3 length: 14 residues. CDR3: CASSSRQEREKLFF. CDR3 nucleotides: TGTGCCAGCAGCTCCCGACAAGAACGGGAAAAACTGTTTTTT.

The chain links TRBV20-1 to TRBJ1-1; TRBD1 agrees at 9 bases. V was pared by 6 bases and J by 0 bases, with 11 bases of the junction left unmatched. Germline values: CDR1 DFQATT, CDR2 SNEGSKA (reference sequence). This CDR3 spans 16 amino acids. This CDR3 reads CSAPRTGANLNTEAFF. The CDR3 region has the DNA TGCAGTGCCCCCCGGACAGGGGCTAATTTGAACACTGAAGCTTTCTTT.

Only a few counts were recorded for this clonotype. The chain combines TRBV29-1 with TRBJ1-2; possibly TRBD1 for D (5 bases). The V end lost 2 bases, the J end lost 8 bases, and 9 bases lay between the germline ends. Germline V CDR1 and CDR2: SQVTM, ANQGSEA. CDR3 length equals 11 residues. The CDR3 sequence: CSVESGLGYTF. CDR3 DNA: TGCAGCGTTGAATCGGGGCTGGGCTACACCTTC.

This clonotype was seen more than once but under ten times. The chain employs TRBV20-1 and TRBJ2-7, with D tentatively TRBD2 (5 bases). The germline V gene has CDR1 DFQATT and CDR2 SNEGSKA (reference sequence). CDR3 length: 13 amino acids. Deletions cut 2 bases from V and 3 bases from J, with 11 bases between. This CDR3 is CSARSNRDYEQYF. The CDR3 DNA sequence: TGCAGTGCTAGATCCAACCGGGACTACGAGCAGTACTTC.

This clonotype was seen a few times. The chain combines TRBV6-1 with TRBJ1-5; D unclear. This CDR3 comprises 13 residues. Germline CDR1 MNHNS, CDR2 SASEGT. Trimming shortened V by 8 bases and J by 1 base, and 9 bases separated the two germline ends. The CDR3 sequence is CASRTQSNQPQHF. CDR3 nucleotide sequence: TGTGCCAGCCGAACCCAGAGCAATCAGCCCCAGCATTTT.

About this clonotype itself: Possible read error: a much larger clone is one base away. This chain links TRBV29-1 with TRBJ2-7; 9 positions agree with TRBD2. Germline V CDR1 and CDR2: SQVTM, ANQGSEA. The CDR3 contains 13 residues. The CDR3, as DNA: TGCGGCGTTTCAGCGGGAGGTCCCTACGAGCAGTACTTC. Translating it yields CGVSAGGPYEQYF.

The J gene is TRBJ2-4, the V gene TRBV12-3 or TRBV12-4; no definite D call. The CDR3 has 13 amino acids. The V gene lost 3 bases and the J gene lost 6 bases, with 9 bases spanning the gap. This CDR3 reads CASSLAPVNIQYF. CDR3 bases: TGTGCCAGCAGTTTGGCACCAGTAAACATTCAGTACTTC.

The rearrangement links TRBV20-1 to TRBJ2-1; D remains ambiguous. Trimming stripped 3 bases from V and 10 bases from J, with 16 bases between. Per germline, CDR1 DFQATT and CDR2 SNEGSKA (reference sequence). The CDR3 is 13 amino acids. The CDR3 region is CSASPRITYEQFF. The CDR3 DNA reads TGCAGTGCTAGCCCAAGGATCACCTACGAGCAGTTCTTC.

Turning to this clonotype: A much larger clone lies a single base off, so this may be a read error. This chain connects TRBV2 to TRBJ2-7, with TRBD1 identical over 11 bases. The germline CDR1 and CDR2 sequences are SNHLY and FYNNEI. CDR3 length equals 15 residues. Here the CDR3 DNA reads TGTGCCGGCAGTGAAGGGACAGGGGGCTCCTACGAGCAGTACTTC. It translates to CAGSEGTGGSYEQYF.

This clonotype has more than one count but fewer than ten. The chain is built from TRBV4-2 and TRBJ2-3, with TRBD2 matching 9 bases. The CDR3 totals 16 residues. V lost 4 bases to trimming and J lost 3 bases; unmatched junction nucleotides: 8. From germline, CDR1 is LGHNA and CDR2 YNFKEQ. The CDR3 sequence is CASSRGSGSGTDTQYF. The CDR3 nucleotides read TGTGCCAGCAGCCGAGGTAGCGGGAGTGGTACAGATACGCAGTATTTT.